This record covers a single T cell receptor beta chain. As yet, its antigen is unknown. This entry is derived from a study of identifying expanded T cells in peripheral blood. Study-level results: Differentially abundant clones: roughly 1.2 between replicates, about 15 at around 2 weeks, 19 at four. Clone count variance between two-week samples rose with total template count.

Clones were read by immunoSEQ multiplex PCR, and TCRdb kept only the in-frame ones, dropping some. The repertoire has around 68,000 clones, about 87% of them found once; the top ten carry roughly 5%. Collection occurred without any documented infections or immune events in donors. The sequencing sample was made of blood. The TCR comes from a person aged 18 to 75 in good health.

CDR3 DNA: TGTGCCAGCAGCCCCTACAGGGGGCCCTCCTACGAGCAGTACTTC. The encoded protein is CASSPYRGPSYEQYF. The chain recombines TRBV6-5 with TRBJ2-7; 9 positions agree with TRBD1. CDR1 is MNHEY, CDR2 SVGAGI, per germline. Trimming cost V 6 bases and J 0 bases; bases outside gene matches: 6. This CDR3 spans 15 amino acids.